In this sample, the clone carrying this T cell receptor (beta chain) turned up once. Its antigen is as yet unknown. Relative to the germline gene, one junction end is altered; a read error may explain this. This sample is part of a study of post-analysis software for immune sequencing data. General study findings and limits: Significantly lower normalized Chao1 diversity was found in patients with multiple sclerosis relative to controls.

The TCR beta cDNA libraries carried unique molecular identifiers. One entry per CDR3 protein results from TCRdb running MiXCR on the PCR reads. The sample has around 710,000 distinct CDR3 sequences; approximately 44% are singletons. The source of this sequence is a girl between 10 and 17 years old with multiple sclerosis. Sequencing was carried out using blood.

The CDR3 coding sequence is TGCGTCAGCAGCCAAGTAACTAGCTGGGGCACAGATACGCAGTATTTT. Translated: CVSSQVTSWGTDTQYF. This rearrangement joins TRBV4-3 to TRBJ2-3, with D possibly matching TRBD2 (6 bases). The CDR3 has 16 amino acids. The germline V gene encodes CDR1 LGHNA and CDR2 YSLEER.